Following are 16 T cell receptor beta chains from one sample sequenced in a study of post-analysis software for immune sequencing data (dated by TCRdb to between 2015 and 2016). The paper's findings and limits, for the study overall: Four or five TRBV segments, including TRBV5-6, TRBV5-1 and TRBV20-1, were significantly more frequent in patients than controls.

Receptors were amplified or captured by PCR. The sequencing machine was an Illumina HiSeq 2500. Unique molecular identifiers were incorporated into TCR beta cDNA libraries to reduce PCR and sequencing biases. TCRdb trimmed the raw reads at Q25, called clones with MiXCR and kept productive beta chains. Identical CDR3 protein sequences are pooled into one entry, listed with their most common genes and DNA. Here the sample has about 500,000 distinct CDR3 sequences; over 35% occur a single time. The ten biggest clones cover around an eighth of the sample. Their specific antigens are unknown. Sequencing was done on a sample of blood. These receptors were obtained from a girl between 10 and 17 years old with multiple sclerosis.

V usage is TRBV5-4 and J usage is TRBJ2-4; the match to TRBD1 covers 10 bases. Germline loops: CDR1 SGHNT, CDR2 YYREEE (reference sequence). CDR3 length: 14 residues. Unmatched junction bases numbered 7, after V lost 4 bases and J lost 9 bases. The CDR3 DNA follows: TGTGCCAGCAGCAGGGACAGGGGAATATCCATTCAGTACTTC. Amino acids: CASSRDRGISIQYF.

The chain has TRBV4-1 and TRBJ2-1; perhaps TRBD1 as D (5 bases). The CDR3 runs to 13 residues. The V gene's germline CDR1 is MGHRA and CDR2 YSYEKL. V shed 3 bases and J shed 7 bases, with 10 bases lying between them. The CDR3 DNA reads as TGCGCCAGCAGCCATAAGGGGTGGAATGAGCAGTTCTTC. Amino acids: CASSHKGWNEQFF.

This clonotype has more than one count but fewer than ten. This sequence joins TRBV25-1 and TRBJ2-7, with 8 bases identical to TRBD1. V shed 5 bases and J 2 bases; nucleotides not matched to a gene: 5. The CDR3 consists of 14 residues. Germline lookup yields CDR1 MGHDK and CDR2 SYGVNS. The DNA for the CDR3 is TGTGCCAGCAGTCCAACAGGGGGTCCCTACGAGCAGTACTTC. Its protein product is CASSPTGGPYEQYF.

As regards this clonotype: The junction and the germline gene differ at one end; a read error may be behind it. The rearrangement links TRBV7-9 to TRBJ2-4, with no clear D. The length of the CDR3 is 14 residues. CDR1 and CDR2 (germline): SEHNR, FQNEAQ (reference sequence). CDR3: CARSLVSYRNIQYF. DNA of the CDR3: TGTGCCCGCAGCTTAGTAAGCTACAGAAACATTCAGTACTTC. The complete variable domain, with remaining parts taken from reference TRBV7-9 and TRBJ2-4, reads DTGVSQNPRHKITKRGQNVTFRCDPISEHNRLYWYRQTLGQGPEFLTYFQNEAQLEKSRLLSDRFSAERPKGSFSTLEIQRTEQGDSAMYLCARSLVSYRNIQYFGAGTRLSVL.

The chain combines TRBV15 with TRBJ2-3; D remains unclear. V shed 0 bases and J shed 1 base, with 5 bases lying between them. CDR1 LNHNV and CDR2 YYDKDF come from the germline V gene (reference sequence). The length of the CDR3 is 14 residues. The CDR3, as DNA: TGTGCCACCAGCAGAGAGCGACGCACAGATACGCAGTATTTT. It translates to CATSRERRTDTQYF.

In DNA form, the CDR3 reads TGCGCCAGCAGCCAAGGTTTGACAGGGGAGCAGTTCTTC. It encodes CASSQGLTGEQFF. This chain connects TRBV4-1 to TRBJ2-1; 7 bases fit TRBD1. V shed 1 base and J 10 bases; nucleotides not matched to a gene: 4. Germline CDR1 is MGHRA and CDR2 is YSYEKL. The CDR3 length is 13 residues.

The rearrangement uses TRBV5-1 and TRBJ1-2; TRBD1 agrees at 7 bases. Germline CDR1 SGHRS, CDR2 YFSETQ. J gave up 6 bases and V 4 bases, and 12 bases lay outside the gene matches. The CDR3 length is 15 residues. CDR3 region: CASSGPGQPTDGYTF. CDR3 sequence (DNA): TGCGCCAGCAGCGGACCGGGACAGCCTACTGATGGCTACACCTTC.

This clonotype showed up just a few times. This rearrangement joins TRBV7-9 to TRBJ2-7; 7 nucleotides match TRBD1. The length of the CDR3 is 14 residues. Trimming at V came to 6 bases and at J to 4 bases, leaving 9 bases not matched to a gene. From germline, CDR1 is SEHNR and CDR2 FQNEAQ (reference sequence). This chain's CDR3 is CASRSTGTVYEQYF. Here the CDR3 DNA reads TGTGCCAGCAGATCAACCGGGACAGTATACGAGCAGTACTTC.

The chain uses TRBV7-2 and TRBJ2-7, with TRBD2 matching 11 bases. The CDR3 has 13 residues. The V gene's germline CDR1 is SGHTA and CDR2 FQGNSA. Trimming at V came to 10 bases and at J to 5 bases, leaving 7 bases not matched to a gene. In DNA form, the CDR3 reads TGTGCCACCCGACTAGCGGGACACCACGAGCAGTACTTC. This sequence encodes CATRLAGHHEQYF.

The chain recombines TRBV20-1 with TRBJ2-1; D remains unclear. The germline CDR1 and CDR2 sequences are DFQATT and SNEGSKA (reference sequence). Trimming took 3 bases from V and 10 from J, leaving 7 bases between them. The CDR3 spans 10 residues. CDR3 nucleotides: TGCAGTGCTAGCTTGGAGGAGCAGTTCTTC. Amino acids: CSASLEEQFF.

Only a few counts were recorded for this clonotype. The chain links TRBV12-3 or TRBV12-4 to TRBJ2-5; 7 bases fit TRBD2. This CDR3 region has 15 residues. Losses at the gene ends were 5 bases for V and 4 bases for J; bases not matched to a gene: 10. The CDR3 loop is CASSQSGKGPETQYF. CDR3 DNA: TGTGCCAGCAGTCAGAGCGGGAAGGGGCCAGAGACCCAGTACTTC.

This clonotype was counted ten times or more. The J gene is TRBJ1-1, the V gene TRBV4-1; D is undetermined. Looked up from germline, CDR1 is MGHRA and CDR2 is YSYEKL. The CDR3 extends over 14 amino acids. Trimming removed 1 base from V and 1 base from J, with 7 bases in between. This chain's CDR3 is CASSQVSSNTEAFF. DNA for the CDR3: TGCGCCAGCAGCCAAGTAAGTTCGAACACTGAAGCTTTCTTT.

This clonotype was detected only a few times. The chain joins TRBV7-9 to TRBJ2-3; TRBD1 is a possible D gene (5 bases). This CDR3 region has 15 residues. Germline V gene sequence: CDR1 SEHNR, CDR2 FQNEAQ (reference sequence). V lost 4 bases and J 0 bases, leaving 11 bases between the germline ends. CDR3 coding DNA: TGTGCCAGCAGCTCTGACAGACTTAGCACAGATACGCAGTATTTT. It translates to CASSSDRLSTDTQYF.

The chain employs TRBV7-9 and TRBJ2-1; 11 bases agree with TRBD2. After removal of 5 bases from V and 5 bases from J, the junction contained 11 bases not matched to a gene. The germline V gene encodes CDR1 SEHNR and CDR2 FQNEAQ (reference sequence). The CDR3 extends over 17 amino acids. This chain's CDR3 is CASSLGTSGRLNNEQFF. The CDR3 DNA reads as TGTGCCAGCAGCCTCGGGACTAGCGGCAGACTTAACAATGAGCAGTTCTTC.

The chain employs TRBV7-2 and TRBJ2-5; D is uncertain. This CDR3 contains 14 residues. Germline V gene data show CDR1 as SGHTA and CDR2 as FQGNSA. The V gene lost 5 bases and the J gene lost 5 bases, with 15 bases spanning the gap. The DNA of the CDR3 is TGTGCCAGCAGCGTAACCTCTCAACGGGAGACCCAGTACTTC. This encodes CASSVTSQRETQYF.

The rearrangement uses TRBV7-9 and TRBJ2-7; 9 positions match TRBD1. The ends lost 5 bases at V and 9 bases at J; junction bases unmatched: 11. This CDR3 contains 14 residues. The germline gives CDR1 SEHNR, CDR2 FQNEAQ (reference sequence). CDR3 loop: CASSQGQGPFGQYF. Here the CDR3 DNA reads TGTGCCAGCAGCCAAGGACAGGGGCCTTTTGGGCAGTACTTC.